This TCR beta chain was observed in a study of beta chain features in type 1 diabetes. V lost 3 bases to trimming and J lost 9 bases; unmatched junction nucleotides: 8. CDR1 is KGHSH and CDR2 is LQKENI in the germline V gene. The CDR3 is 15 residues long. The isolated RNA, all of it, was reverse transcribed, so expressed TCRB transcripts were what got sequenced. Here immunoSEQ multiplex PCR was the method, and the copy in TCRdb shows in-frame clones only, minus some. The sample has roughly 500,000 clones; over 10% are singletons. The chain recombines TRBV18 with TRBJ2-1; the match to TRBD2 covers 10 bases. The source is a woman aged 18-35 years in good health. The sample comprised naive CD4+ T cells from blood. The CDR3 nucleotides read TGTGCCAGCTCACCCCGGGCTAGCGGGGGTAGTGAGCAGTTCTTC. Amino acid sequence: CASSPRASGGSEQFF.